This T cell receptor (beta chain) was documented in a study of T-cell reconstitution after alpha-beta-depleted transplantation in children. On this clonotype itself: The antigen remains undetermined.

During its preparation, the TCRbeta library received unique molecular identifiers. From the PCR reads, TCRdb called clonotypes with MiXCR, one entry per CDR3 protein. This sample has 700,000 to 950,000 distinct CDR3 sequences; under 20% occur once, and the top ten carry approximately 5%. The CDR3 contains 15 residues. J gave up 7 bases and V 4 bases, and 9 bases lay outside the gene matches. Germline V gives CDR1 PRHDT, CDR2 FYEKMQ (reference sequence). Findings of the study overall: After one year, T-cell counts and TCRbeta diversity mostly came from new T cells. Recipient T cells and thymic progenitors that survived were the source of the high TCRbeta diversity seen at day 60 in some patients.

The rearrangement uses TRBV13 and TRBJ1-1; 10 nucleotides line up with TRBD1. This clonotype was sampled from a male patient aged 10 to 17 who had a stem cell transplant for acute lymphoblastic leukemia, so the T cells may come from the graft donor. This material consisted of PBMCs, mostly from graft donor cells, taken 360 days after TCRalphabeta/CD19-depleted stem cell transplant. The chain's CDR3 is CASSSAGTGDNEAFF. The CDR3 DNA follows: TGTGCCAGCAGCTCAGCCGGGACAGGGGATAATGAAGCTTTCTTT.